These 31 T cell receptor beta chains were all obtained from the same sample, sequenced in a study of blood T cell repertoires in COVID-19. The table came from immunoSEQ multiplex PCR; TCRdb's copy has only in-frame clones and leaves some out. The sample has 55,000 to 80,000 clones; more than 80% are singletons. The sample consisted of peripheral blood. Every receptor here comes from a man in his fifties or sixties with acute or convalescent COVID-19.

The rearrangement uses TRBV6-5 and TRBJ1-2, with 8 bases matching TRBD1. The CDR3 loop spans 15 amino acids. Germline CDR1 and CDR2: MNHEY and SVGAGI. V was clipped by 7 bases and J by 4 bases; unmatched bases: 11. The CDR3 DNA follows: TGTGCCAGCAAAAAAACGACAGGGGCCGGCTATGGCTACACCTTC. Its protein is CASKKTTGAGYGYTF.

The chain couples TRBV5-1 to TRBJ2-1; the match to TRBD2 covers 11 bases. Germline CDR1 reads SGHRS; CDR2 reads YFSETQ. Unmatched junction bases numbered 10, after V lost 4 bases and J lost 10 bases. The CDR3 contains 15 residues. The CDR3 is CASSITTSGGGEQFF. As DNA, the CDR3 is TGCGCCAGCAGCATAACCACTAGCGGGGGCGGGGAGCAGTTCTTC. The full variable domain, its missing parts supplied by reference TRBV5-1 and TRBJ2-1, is KAGVTQTPRYLIKTRGQQVTLSCSPISGHRSVSWYQQTPGQGLQFLFEYFSETQRNKGNFPGRFSGRQFSNSRSEMNVSTLELGDSALYLCASSITTSGGGEQFFGPGTRLTVL.

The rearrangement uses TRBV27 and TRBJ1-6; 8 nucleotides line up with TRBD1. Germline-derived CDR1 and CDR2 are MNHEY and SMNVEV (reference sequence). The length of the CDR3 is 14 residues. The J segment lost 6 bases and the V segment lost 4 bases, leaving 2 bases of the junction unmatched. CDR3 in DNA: TGTGCCAGCAGTTGGACAGGGTTTAATTCACCCCTCCACTTT. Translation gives CASSWTGFNSPLHF.

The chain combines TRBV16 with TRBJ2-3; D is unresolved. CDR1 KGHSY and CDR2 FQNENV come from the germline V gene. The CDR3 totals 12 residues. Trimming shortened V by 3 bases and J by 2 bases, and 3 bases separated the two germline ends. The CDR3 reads CASSHHTDTQYF. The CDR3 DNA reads TGTGCCAGCAGCCACCACACAGATACGCAGTATTTT.

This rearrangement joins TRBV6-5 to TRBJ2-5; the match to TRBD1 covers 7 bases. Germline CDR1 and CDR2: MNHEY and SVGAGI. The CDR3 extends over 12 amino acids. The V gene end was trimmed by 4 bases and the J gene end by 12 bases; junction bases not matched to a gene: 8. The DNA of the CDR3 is TGTGCCAGCAGTTTACAGGGGCCGCCTGAGTACTTC. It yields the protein CASSLQGPPEYF.

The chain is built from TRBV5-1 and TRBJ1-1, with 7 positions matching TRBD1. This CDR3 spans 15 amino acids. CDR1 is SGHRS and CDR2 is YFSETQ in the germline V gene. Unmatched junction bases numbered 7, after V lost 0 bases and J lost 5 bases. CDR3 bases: TGCGCCAGCAGCTTGGAGGGGGCGGCGGGGACTGAAGCTTTCTTT. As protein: CASSLEGAAGTEAFF.

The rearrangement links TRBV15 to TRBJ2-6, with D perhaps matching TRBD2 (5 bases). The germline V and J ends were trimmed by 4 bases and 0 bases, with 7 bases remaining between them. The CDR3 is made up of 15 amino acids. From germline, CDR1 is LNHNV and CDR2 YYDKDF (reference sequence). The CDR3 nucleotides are TGTGCCACCAGCACCCGGGGCTCTGGGGCCAACGTCCTGACTTTC. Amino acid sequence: CATSTRGSGANVLTF. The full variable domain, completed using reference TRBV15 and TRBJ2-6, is DAMVIQNPRYQVTQFGKPVTLSCSQTLNHNVMYWYQQKSSQAPKLLFHYYDKDFNNEADTPDNFQSRRPNTSFCFLDIRSPGLGDTAMYLCATSTRGSGANVLTFGAGSRLTVL.

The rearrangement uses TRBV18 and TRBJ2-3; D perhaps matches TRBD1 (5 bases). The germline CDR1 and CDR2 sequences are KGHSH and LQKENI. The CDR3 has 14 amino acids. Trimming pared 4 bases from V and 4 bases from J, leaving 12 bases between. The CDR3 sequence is CASSLGQFPDTQYF. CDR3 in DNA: TGTGCCAGCTCACTGGGGCAGTTCCCAGATACGCAGTATTTT.

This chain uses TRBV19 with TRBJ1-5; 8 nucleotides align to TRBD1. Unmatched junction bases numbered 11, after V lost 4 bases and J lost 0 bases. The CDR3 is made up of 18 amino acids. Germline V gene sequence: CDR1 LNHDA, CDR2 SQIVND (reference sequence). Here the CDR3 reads CASSTPPGTGYSNQPQHF. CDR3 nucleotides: TGTGCCAGTAGTACGCCCCCCGGGACAGGCTATAGCAATCAGCCCCAGCATTTT.

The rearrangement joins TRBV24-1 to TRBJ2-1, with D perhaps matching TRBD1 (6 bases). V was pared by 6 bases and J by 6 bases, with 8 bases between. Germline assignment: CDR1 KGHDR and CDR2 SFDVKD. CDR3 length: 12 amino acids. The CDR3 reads CATSLQGNEQFF. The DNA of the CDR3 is TGTGCCACCAGTCTACAGGGCAATGAGCAGTTCTTC.

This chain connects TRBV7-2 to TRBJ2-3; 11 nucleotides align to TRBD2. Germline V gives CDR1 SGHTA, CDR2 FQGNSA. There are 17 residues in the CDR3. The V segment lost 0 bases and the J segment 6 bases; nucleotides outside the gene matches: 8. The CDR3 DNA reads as TGTGCCAGCAGCTTAGCGAACCCTAGCGGGAGGTTTGATACGCAGTATTTT. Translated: CASSLANPSGRFDTQYF.

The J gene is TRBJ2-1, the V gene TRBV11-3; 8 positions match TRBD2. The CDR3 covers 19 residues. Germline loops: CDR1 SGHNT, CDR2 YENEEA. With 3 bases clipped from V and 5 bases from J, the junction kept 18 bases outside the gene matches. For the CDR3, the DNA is TGTGCCAGCAGCTTCCGAAGCGCGGCGGGAGGACTACTAAACAATGAGCAGTTCTTC. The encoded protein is CASSFRSAAGGLLNNEQFF.

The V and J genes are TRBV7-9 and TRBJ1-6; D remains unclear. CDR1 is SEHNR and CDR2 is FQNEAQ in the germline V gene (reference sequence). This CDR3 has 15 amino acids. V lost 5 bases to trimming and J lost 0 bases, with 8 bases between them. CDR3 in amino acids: CASSDSSSYNSPLHF. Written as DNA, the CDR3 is TGTGCCAGCAGCGATAGTAGCTCCTATAATTCACCCCTCCACTTT.

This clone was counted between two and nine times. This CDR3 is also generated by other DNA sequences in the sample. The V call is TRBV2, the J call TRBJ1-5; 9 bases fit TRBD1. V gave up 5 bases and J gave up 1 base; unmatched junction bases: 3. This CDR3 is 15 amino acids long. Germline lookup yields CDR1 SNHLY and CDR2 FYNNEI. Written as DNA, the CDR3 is TGTGCCAGCAGTCCACAGGGGGCGAGCAATCAGCCCCAGCATTTT. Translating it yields CASSPQGASNQPQHF.

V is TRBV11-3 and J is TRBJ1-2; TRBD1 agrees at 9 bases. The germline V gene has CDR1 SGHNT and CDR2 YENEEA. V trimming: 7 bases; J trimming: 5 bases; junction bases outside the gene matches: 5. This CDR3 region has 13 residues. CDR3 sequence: CASKGDRGYGYTF. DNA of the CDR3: TGTGCCAGCAAGGGAGACAGGGGGTATGGCTACACCTTC. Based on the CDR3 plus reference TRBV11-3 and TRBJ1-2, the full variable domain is EAGVVQSPRYKIIEKKQPVAFWCNPISGHNTLYWYLQNLGQGPELLIRYENEEAVDDSQLPKDRFSAERLKGVDSTLKIQPAELGDSAVYLCASKGDRGYGYTFGSGTRLTVV.

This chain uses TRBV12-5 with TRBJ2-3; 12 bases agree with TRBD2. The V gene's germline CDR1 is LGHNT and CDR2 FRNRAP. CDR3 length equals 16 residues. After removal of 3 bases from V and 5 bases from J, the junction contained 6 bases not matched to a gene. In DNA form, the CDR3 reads TGTGCTAGTGGTTTCCGGACTAGCGGGGCCCGAGATACGCAGTATTTT. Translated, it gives CASGFRTSGARDTQYF.

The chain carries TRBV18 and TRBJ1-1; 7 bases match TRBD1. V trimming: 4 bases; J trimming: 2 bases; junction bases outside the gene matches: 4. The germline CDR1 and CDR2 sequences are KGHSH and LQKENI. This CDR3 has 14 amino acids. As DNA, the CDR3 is TGTGCCAGCTCACGGGACAGAAAAAACACTGAAGCTTTCTTT. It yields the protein CASSRDRKNTEAFF. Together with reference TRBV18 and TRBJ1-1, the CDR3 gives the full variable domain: NAGVMQNPRHLVRRRGQEARLRCSPMKGHSHVYWYRQLPEEGLKFMVYLQKENIIDESGMPKERFSAEFPKEGPSILRIQQVVRGDSAAYFCASSRDRKNTEAFFGQGTRLTVV.

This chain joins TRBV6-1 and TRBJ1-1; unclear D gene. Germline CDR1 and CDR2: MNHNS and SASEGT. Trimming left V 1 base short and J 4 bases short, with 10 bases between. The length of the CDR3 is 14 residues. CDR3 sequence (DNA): TGTGCCAGCAGTGAAGGGGCAGGTTTCACTGAAGCTTTCTTT. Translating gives CASSEGAGFTEAFF.

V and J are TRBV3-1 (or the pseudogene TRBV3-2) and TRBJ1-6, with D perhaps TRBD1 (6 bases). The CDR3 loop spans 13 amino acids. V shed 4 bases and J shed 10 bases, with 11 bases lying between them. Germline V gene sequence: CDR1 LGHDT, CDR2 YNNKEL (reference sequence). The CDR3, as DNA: TGTGCCAGCAGCCGTCGACAGGACTCACCCCTCCACTTT. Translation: CASSRRQDSPLHF.

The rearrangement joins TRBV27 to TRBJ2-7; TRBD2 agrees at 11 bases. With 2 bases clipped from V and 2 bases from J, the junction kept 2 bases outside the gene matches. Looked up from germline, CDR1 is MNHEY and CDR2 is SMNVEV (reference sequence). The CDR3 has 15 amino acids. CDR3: CASSLGTSGTYEQYF. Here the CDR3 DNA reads TGTGCCAGCAGTTTAGGGACTAGCGGTACCTACGAGCAGTACTTC.

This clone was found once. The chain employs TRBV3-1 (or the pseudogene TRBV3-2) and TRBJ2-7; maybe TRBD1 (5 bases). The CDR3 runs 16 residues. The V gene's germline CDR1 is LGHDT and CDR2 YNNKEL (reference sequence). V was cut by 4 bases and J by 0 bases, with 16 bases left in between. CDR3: CASSREGWQGSYEQYF. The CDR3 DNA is TGTGCCAGCAGCCGAGAAGGATGGCAGGGCTCCTACGAGCAGTACTTC.

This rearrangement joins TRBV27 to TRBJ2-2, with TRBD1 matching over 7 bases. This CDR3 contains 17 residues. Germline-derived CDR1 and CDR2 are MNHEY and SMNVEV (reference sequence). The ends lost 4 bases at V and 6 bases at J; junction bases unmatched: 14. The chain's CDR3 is CASSSATRTGWAGELFF. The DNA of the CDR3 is TGTGCCAGCAGTTCAGCAACTCGGACAGGCTGGGCCGGGGAGCTGTTTTTT.

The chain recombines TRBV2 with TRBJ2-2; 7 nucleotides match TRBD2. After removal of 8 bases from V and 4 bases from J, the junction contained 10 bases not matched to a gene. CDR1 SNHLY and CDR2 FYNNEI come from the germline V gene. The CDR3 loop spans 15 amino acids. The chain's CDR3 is CASGGDGTSTGELFF. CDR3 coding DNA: TGTGCCAGCGGGGGGGACGGGACTTCCACCGGGGAGCTGTTTTTT.

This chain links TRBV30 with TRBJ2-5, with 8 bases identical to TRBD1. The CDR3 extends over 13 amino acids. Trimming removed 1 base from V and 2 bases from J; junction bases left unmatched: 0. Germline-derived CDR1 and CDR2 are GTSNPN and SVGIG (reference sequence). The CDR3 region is CAWSGQGQETQYF. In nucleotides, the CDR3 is TGTGCCTGGAGTGGACAGGGGCAAGAGACCCAGTACTTC.

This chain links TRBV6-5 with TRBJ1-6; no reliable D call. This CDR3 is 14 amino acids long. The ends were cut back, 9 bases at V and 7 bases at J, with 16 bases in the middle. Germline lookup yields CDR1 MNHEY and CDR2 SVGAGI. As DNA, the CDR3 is TGTGCCAGTACAATTTCCGGGAGAAATTCACCCCTCCACTTT. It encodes CASTISGRNSPLHF.

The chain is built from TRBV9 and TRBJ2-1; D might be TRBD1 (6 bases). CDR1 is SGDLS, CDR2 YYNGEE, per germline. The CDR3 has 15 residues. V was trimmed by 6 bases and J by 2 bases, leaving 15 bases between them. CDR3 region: CASTPSGAPYNEQFF. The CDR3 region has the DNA TGTGCCAGCACCCCGTCAGGGGCCCCCTACAATGAGCAGTTCTTC. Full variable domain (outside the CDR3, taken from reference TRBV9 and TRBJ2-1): DSGVTQTPKHLITATGQRVTLRCSPRSGDLSVYWYQQSLDQGLQFLIQYYNGEERAKGNILERFSAQQFPDLHSELNLSSLELGDSALYFCASTPSGAPYNEQFFGPGTRLTVL.

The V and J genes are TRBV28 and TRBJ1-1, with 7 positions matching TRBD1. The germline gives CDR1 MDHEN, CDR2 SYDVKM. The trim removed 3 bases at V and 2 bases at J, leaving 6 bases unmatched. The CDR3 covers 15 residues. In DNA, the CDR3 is TGTGCCAGCAGTTTTGAGACAGGGTTTAACACTGAAGCTTTCTTT. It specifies CASSFETGFNTEAFF.

DNA of the CDR3: TGTGCCAGCAGCCAGGGACAGGGTAATGAGCAGTTCTTC. Protein sequence: CASSQGQGNEQFF. This chain links TRBV2 with TRBJ2-1, with TRBD1 matching over 9 bases. V gave up 6 bases and J gave up 7 bases; unmatched junction bases: 4. There are 13 residues in the CDR3. Germline CDR1 reads SNHLY; CDR2 reads FYNNEI. The full variable domain, its missing parts supplied by reference TRBV2 and TRBJ2-1, is EPEVTQTPSHQVTQMGQEVILRCVPISNHLYFYWYRQILGQKVEFLVSFYNNEISEKSEIFDDQFSVERPDGSNFTLKIRSTKLEDSAMYFCASSQGQGNEQFFGPGTRLTVL.

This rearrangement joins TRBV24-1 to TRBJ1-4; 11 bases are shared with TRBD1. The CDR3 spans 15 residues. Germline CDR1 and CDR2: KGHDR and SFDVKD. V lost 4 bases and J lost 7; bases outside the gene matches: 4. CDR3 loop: CATSETGTGGEKLFF. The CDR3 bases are TGTGCCACCAGTGAGACCGGGACAGGGGGTGAAAAACTGTTTTTT.

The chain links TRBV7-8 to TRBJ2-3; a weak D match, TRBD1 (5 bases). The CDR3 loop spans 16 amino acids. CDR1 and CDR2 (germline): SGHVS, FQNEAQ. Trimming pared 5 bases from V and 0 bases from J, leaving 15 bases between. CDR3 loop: CASSRSRTPSTDTQYF. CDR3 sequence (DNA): TGTGCCAGCAGCAGATCACGGACACCTAGCACAGATACGCAGTATTTT.

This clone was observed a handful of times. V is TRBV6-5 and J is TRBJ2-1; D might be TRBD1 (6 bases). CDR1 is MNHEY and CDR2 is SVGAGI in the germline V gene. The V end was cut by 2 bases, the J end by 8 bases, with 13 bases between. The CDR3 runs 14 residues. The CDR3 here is CASSYETGSDEQFF. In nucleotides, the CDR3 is TGTGCCAGCAGTTACGAGACAGGATCTGATGAGCAGTTCTTC.